This T cell receptor (beta chain) was recorded in a study of cytomegalovirus exposure and HLA in healthy donors. In the case of this clone: Its antigen remains unknown.

The PCR ran on 60 Vbeta and 13 Jbeta primers. Clones were sequenced by immunoSEQ multiplex PCR, and TCRdb holds only the in-frame ones, with some missing. This sample has 100,000 or so clones; around 81% occur once, and the top ten carry more than 4.5%. The germline V gene encodes CDR1 MNHEY and CDR2 SMNVEV (reference sequence). V was clipped by 7 bases and J by 3 bases, with 17 bases between them. The CDR3 is 15 amino acids. Broader study findings: Segments of the TCR beta V type were, in most cases, productive about 87% or about 30% of the time in an earlier analysis.

V and J are TRBV27 and TRBJ2-3; weak D call: TRBD2 (7 bases). The sequence was obtained from a man between 35 and 55 years old in good health and CMV-seropositive. Sequencing was done on a sample of PBMCs. The CDR3 DNA is TGTGCCAGCAACTCTGGGGGGAGGGGGACAGATACGCAGTATTTT. It yields the protein CASNSGGRGTDTQYF.